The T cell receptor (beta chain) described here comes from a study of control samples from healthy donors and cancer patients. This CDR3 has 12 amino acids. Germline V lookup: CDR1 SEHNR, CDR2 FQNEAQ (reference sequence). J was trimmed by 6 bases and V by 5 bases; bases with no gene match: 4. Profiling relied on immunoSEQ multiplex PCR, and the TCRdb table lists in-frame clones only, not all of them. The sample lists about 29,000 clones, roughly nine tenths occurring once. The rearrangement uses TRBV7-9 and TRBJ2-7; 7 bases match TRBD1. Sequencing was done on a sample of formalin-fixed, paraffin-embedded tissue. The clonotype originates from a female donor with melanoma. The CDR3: CASSVGGAEQYF. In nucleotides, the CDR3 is TGTGCCAGCAGCGTAGGGGGCGCCGAGCAGTACTTC.